This T cell receptor (beta chain) is from a study of Graves' ophthalmopathy and Graves' hyperthyroidism. The authors enrolled newly diagnosed hyperthyroidism patients aged 18 to 65 with under 2 months' duration. Enrollment excluded any patients with other autoimmune diseases, uncontrolled infections, pregnancy or lactation. CDR3 size: 14 residues. The germline V gene encodes CDR1 PRHDT and CDR2 FYEKMQ (reference sequence). V lost 5 bases, J lost 2 bases, and 12 bases lay in between. From RNA, the CDR3 regions of TCR beta chains were amplified and sequenced. First-round RT-PCR employed HTBI primers, with a second-round multiplex PCR after it. Each CDR3 protein gets one entry after TCRdb re-called the multiplex PCR reads with MiXCR. Among a few hundred thousand distinct CDR3 sequences listed, 15% to 19% were seen once.

V and J are TRBV13 and TRBJ2-5, with D possibly being TRBD2 (6 bases). Sample: peripheral blood. The receptor was isolated from a woman aged 18-29 years with stable Graves' hyperthyroidism. The CDR3 DNA reads as TGTGCCAGCAGCCTCCGGGACTTACAAGAGACCCAGTACTTC. This translates into CASSLRDLQETQYF.